This TCR beta chain was sequenced in a study of beta chain features in type 1 diabetes (dated by TCRdb to the late 2010s). Regarding the research as a whole: Mean age, gender distribution, total cell number and subset yield were not different between patients and healthy donors. A total of over 90,000,000 sorted cells were examined across all samples, and a strong correlation was observed between cell number per subset and RNA yield. In the study, TCRB repertoires of sorted circulating CD4+ T cell subsets from recently diagnosed type 1 diabetes patients were compared with those of matched healthy donors. Regulatory and stem cell-like memory subsets were isolated from only 8 patients and roughly 8 healthy donors, whereas naive and central memory subsets came from all 28 donors.

General study outcomes and caveats: Shorter templates might be favored by PCR, yet because patient and control samples were amplified and corrected together, any such skew would affect both groups equally. Naive, central memory and regulatory TCRB repertoires appeared to be more similar among patients than among healthy donors. Because cDNA rather than genomic DNA was sequenced, highly expressing activated cells could have been over-represented, although no difference in activation and CD3 levels was found between groups. A moderate but significant shortening of TCRB CDR3 length was observed in type 1 diabetes patients in all four CD4+ subsets. Only small numbers of individuals were included in the HLA sub-analyses, which left unresolved whether HLA type had any influence on TCRB rearrangement. Patients with type 1 diabetes made fewer insertions and deleted more nucleotides at VDJ recombination sites, implying thymic rearrangement abnormalities.

The entire isolated RNA was reverse transcribed using the High Capacity cDNA Reverse Transcription Kit, and thus expressed TCRB transcripts were sequenced. Naive, central memory and regulatory T cell samples underwent deep immunoSEQ sequencing, averaging about 3.57 million total reads per sample. Sorted cells were lysed in RLT buffer, and RNA was extracted using DNase-treated RNeasy Micro or Mini kits according to cell number. Each cell subset was processed on its own to prevent cross-contamination, while patient and healthy donor samples were processed together. TCRB sequences were amplified from cDNA with the immunoSEQ multiplex PCR, producing 87-bp fragments spanning the CDR3 region. Sequencing of the amplicons was performed on the Illumina HiSeq platform. The study's own analysis went as follows. Synthetic template baselines were used to correct PCR bias computationally, reads within Hamming distance 2 were collapsed, and singletons that could not be merged were discarded. Reads were aligned against IMGT to assign V, D and J genes, CDR3 length and insertions or deletions at six rearrangement sites. Within each subset, clonotype counts were normalized to sorted cell number, after which true diversity and Gini coefficients were computed with the tcR R package. The overlap coefficient, calculated on TCRB nucleotide sequences, was used to measure repertoire sharing. Out-of-frame TCRB sequences from naive cells were analyzed to stand in for the pre-selection repertoire. Imported from immuneACCESS, the table was reduced by TCRdb to in-frame sequences with V and J called. These copies leave out some clones; in studies compared against another copy, an unresolved V gene accounts for under half, and the cause of the remainder is not known. The V and J calls and clone size were taken over from that table, and D and trimming were inferred from the DNA. The sample contains hundreds of thousands of clones, around an eighth of them found a single time. The ten largest clones take up approximately 0.02% of the sample.

The CDR3 contains 16 residues, cysteine and phenylalanine counted. Of all the DNA, just the CDR3 is kept, 48 bases in frame from base 1. CDR1 and CDR2 are drawn from the germline V gene: SGDLS, YYNGEE. Between the V and J ends, shortened by 1 base and 8 bases respectively, the junction contains 20 bases. This clone was observed a handful of times. Its binding antigen is unknown. No base qualities exist here, and no much larger clone lies one base off it. Each donor gave one peripheral blood draw, averaging roughly 0.11 L, which was collected into heparinised tubes. Using a panel that included CD45RO, CCR7, CD25, CD127, CD95 and CD27, naive, central memory, regulatory and stem cell-like memory CD4+ T cells were sorted on a BD FACSAria II. Purity was above 95% for every sorted population. PBMCs were isolated immediately by Lymphoprep density gradient centrifugation and stained directly without culture. Samples were stained and sorted in pairs, with one healthy donor and one patient per experiment, so that batch effects were minimized.

The receptor was isolated from a man younger than 35 with type 1 diabetes. The chain employs TRBV9 and TRBJ2-3; the D gene lacks a confident call. Specimen: naive CD4+ T cells from blood. This sample's cell subset or site label indicates: true naive CD4+ T cells. The CDR3 protein: CASSVLGQQEMGTQYF. The nucleotides are TGTGCCAGCAGCGTATTGGGTCAGCAGGAGATGGGTACGCAGTATTTT.